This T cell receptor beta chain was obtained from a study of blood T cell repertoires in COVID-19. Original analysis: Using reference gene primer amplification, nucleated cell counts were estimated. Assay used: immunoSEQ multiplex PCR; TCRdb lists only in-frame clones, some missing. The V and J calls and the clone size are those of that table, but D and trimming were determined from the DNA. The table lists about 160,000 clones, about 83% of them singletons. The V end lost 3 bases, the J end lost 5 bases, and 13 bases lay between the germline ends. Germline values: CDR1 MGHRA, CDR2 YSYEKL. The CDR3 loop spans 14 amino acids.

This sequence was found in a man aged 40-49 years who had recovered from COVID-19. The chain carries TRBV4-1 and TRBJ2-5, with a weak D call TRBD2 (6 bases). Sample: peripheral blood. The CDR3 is CASSHPPRGETQYF. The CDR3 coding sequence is TGCGCCAGCAGCCACCCACCCCGGGGGGAGACCCAGTACTTC.